Below, 25 T cell receptor beta chains from the same sample are listed, as sequenced in a study of technical replicates of blood from four donors. The method was immunoSEQ multiplex PCR; TCRdb's version includes in-frame clones alone and lacks a portion of them. This sample has some 77,000 clones, with 86% found just once. The material sequenced was PBMCs. The receptors were sampled from a human donor in good health. Some clones in this sample may be carry-over from other donors' samples.

CDR3 sequence reads: CASSLDHPDYGYTF. The CDR3 nucleotides read TGTGCCAGCAGCTTAGACCATCCGGACTATGGCTACACCTTC. V usage is TRBV7-2 and J usage is TRBJ1-2; D not certain. Germline V gene sequence: CDR1 SGHTA, CDR2 FQGNSA. V shed 1 base and J shed 3 bases, with 9 bases lying between them. This CDR3 spans 14 amino acids. The full variable domain, with the rest looked up from reference TRBV7-2 and TRBJ1-2, is GAGVSQSPSNKVTEKGKDVELRCDPISGHTALYWYRQSLGQGLEFLIYFQGNSAPDKSGLPSDRFSAERTGGSVSTLTIQRTQQEDSAVYLCASSLDHPDYGYTFGSGTRLTVV.

The V call is TRBV5-1, the J call TRBJ2-2, with D possibly being TRBD2 (5 bases). The length of the CDR3 is 15 residues. The germline V gene encodes CDR1 SGHRS and CDR2 YFSETQ. Deletions cut 0 bases from V and 5 bases from J, with 11 bases between. The CDR3 sequence is CASSLVATRTGELFF. The CDR3 DNA is TGCGCCAGCAGCTTGGTAGCGACACGGACCGGGGAGCTGTTTTTT.

This clone was seen once. This sequence joins TRBV5-1 and TRBJ2-5; 9 positions match TRBD2. CDR1 SGHRS and CDR2 YFSETQ come from the germline V gene. V lost 4 bases to trimming and J lost 4 bases; unmatched junction nucleotides: 8. CDR3 length: 15 residues. CDR3 region: CASSLSAGGAETQYF. CDR3 bases: TGCGCCAGCAGCCTGTCAGCGGGGGGTGCAGAGACCCAGTACTTC. Filled out from reference TRBV5-1 and TRBJ2-5, the complete variable domain reads KAGVTQTPRYLIKTRGQQVTLSCSPISGHRSVSWYQQTPGQGLQFLFEYFSETQRNKGNFPGRFSGRQFSNSRSEMNVSTLELGDSALYLCASSLSAGGAETQYFGPGTRLLVL.

This clone was counted a few times. The CDR3 DNA reads TGTGCCTGGAGTATTGACAGCATGAACACTGAAGCTTTCTTT. Translated: CAWSIDSMNTEAFF. This chain links TRBV30 with TRBJ1-1, with a weak D call TRBD1 (5 bases). Trimming shortened V by 2 bases and J by 0 bases, and 10 bases separated the two germline ends. The germline V gene has CDR1 GTSNPN and CDR2 SVGIG (reference sequence). This CDR3 is 14 amino acids long. The full variable domain, rest sourced from reference TRBV30 and TRBJ1-1, is SQTIHQWPATLVQPVGSPLSLECTVEGTSNPNLYWYRQAAGRGLQLLFYSVGIGQISSEVPQNLSASRPQDRQFILSSKKLLLSDSGFYLCAWSIDSMNTEAFFGQGTRLTVV.

V usage is TRBV10-3 and J usage is TRBJ2-5, with D possibly being TRBD2 (6 bases). V shed 2 bases and J shed 5 bases, with 12 bases lying between them. CDR1 and CDR2 (germline): ENHRY, SYGVKD. This CDR3 contains 14 residues. The CDR3 reads CAISEGGIRETQYF. The CDR3, as DNA: TGTGCCATCAGTGAGGGGGGGATAAGGGAGACCCAGTACTTC.

This sequence joins TRBV27 and TRBJ2-2; 10 nucleotides agree with TRBD2. This CDR3 has 17 residues. Germline CDR1 is MNHEY and CDR2 is SMNVEV (reference sequence). Germline trimming cut 9 bases from V and 5 bases from J; bases unmatched to any gene: 15. CDR3 in amino acids: CASSHPSGRAETGELFF. The CDR3 bases are TGTGCCAGTTCTCACCCCAGCGGGAGGGCCGAGACCGGGGAGCTGTTTTTT.

This clone was detected once. The V gene is TRBV4-3, the J gene TRBJ2-2; D not resolved. The CDR3 is 14 residues long. Germline assignment: CDR1 LGHNA and CDR2 YSLEER. V was cut by 1 base and J by 0 bases, with 3 bases left in between. In DNA form, the CDR3 reads TGCGCCAGCAGCCAAGTAACGAACACCGGGGAGCTGTTTTTT. Translating gives CASSQVTNTGELFF.

This clone occurred a few times. The rearrangement uses TRBV29-1 and TRBJ2-7, with D possibly matching TRBD2 (5 bases). V gave up 4 bases and J gave up 3 bases, with 10 bases separating them. In germline, CDR1 is SQVTM, CDR2 ANQGSEA. The CDR3 sequence is 12 residues long. CDR3 sequence reads: CSVAAGGYEQYF. The CDR3 DNA reads TGCAGCGTTGCTGCTGGAGGCTACGAGCAGTACTTC.

The rearrangement joins TRBV15 to TRBJ2-1; no clear D. The CDR3 is 13 amino acids. Trimming cost V 5 bases and J 10 bases, with 15 bases left between them. Germline V gene data show CDR1 as LNHNV and CDR2 as YYDKDF (reference sequence). CDR3 sequence reads: CATSSFLRKEQFF. The CDR3 DNA is TGTGCCACCAGCTCCTTCCTGAGGAAAGAGCAGTTCTTC. Full variable domain (missing parts from reference TRBV15 and TRBJ2-1): DAMVIQNPRYQVTQFGKPVTLSCSQTLNHNVMYWYQQKSSQAPKLLFHYYDKDFNNEADTPDNFQSRRPNTSFCFLDIRSPGLGDTAMYLCATSSFLRKEQFFGPGTRLTVL.

V usage is TRBV10-3 and J usage is TRBJ2-5; 8 nucleotides align to TRBD1. Germline CDR1 reads ENHRY; CDR2 reads SYGVKD. The CDR3 has 13 residues. J was trimmed by 3 bases and V by 10 bases; bases with no gene match: 7. CDR3 in amino acids: CATRGQGKETQYF. In DNA, the CDR3 is TGTGCCACCAGAGGACAGGGAAAAGAGACCCAGTACTTC.

The chain is built from TRBV7-3 and TRBJ2-5; 13 positions match TRBD2. This CDR3 is built from 14 residues. Germline lookup yields CDR1 SGHTA and CDR2 FQGTGA. J lost 3 bases, V lost 9 bases, and 4 bases had no gene match. CDR3 amino acids: CASTSGGEKETQYF. In DNA, the CDR3 is TGTGCCAGTACTAGCGGGGGGGAGAAAGAGACCCAGTACTTC.

The chain combines TRBV5-1 with TRBJ1-1, with 9 bases fitting TRBD1. The CDR3 has 14 amino acids. J gave up 6 bases and V 3 bases, and 6 bases lay outside the gene matches. The germline gives CDR1 SGHRS, CDR2 YFSETQ. For the CDR3, the DNA is TGCGCCAGCAGCTCGGGACAGGGATCGGCTGAAGCTTTCTTT. As protein: CASSSGQGSAEAFF.

The chain employs TRBV6-5 and TRBJ2-1, with unresolved D. Germline-derived CDR1 and CDR2 are MNHEY and SVGAGI. V was cut by 6 bases and J by 7 bases, with 19 bases left in between. The CDR3 sequence is 15 residues long. CDR3 region: CASRVTRPGFNEQFF. The CDR3, as DNA: TGTGCCAGCAGAGTTACTCGTCCCGGGTTTAATGAGCAGTTCTTC.

The V and J genes are TRBV7-9 and TRBJ1-2; possible D gene TRBD1, 5 bases. This CDR3 is 16 amino acids long. V shed 5 bases and J shed 0 bases, with 16 bases lying between them. Germline V gene sequence: CDR1 SEHNR, CDR2 FQNEAQ (reference sequence). In nucleotides, the CDR3 is TGTGCCAGCAGCGTTACGGGGGGTGGCCCTAACTATGGCTACACCTTC. Amino acids: CASSVTGGGPNYGYTF.

The genes are TRBV10-3 and TRBJ2-1, with 11 bases identical to TRBD2. Unmatched junction bases numbered 4, after V lost 3 bases and J lost 3 bases. The CDR3 loop spans 16 amino acids. Germline CDR1 is ENHRY and CDR2 is SYGVKD. The CDR3 sequence is CAISDRGLAVYNEQFF. DNA of the CDR3: TGTGCCATCAGTGACAGGGGACTAGCGGTCTACAATGAGCAGTTCTTC.

This clone was seen more than once but under ten times. V and J are TRBV2 and TRBJ1-5; TRBD1 is a possible D gene (5 bases). Trimming took off 4 bases at V and 4 bases at J, with 11 bases between the two ends. This CDR3 spans 14 amino acids. In germline, CDR1 is SNHLY, CDR2 FYNNEI. Here the CDR3 reads CASSAGRGNQPQHF. CDR3 nucleotides: TGTGCCAGCAGTGCAGGAAGGGGTAATCAGCCCCAGCATTTT.

V and J are TRBV2 and TRBJ1-2, with a tentative D call TRBD1 (6 bases). The CDR3 is made up of 13 amino acids. CDR1 and CDR2 from the germline V gene are SNHLY and FYNNEI. Trimming shortened V by 6 bases and J by 8 bases, and 16 bases separated the two germline ends. The CDR3 sequence is CASSPSGGIGYTF. Here the CDR3 DNA reads TGTGCCAGCAGCCCCAGCGGGGGCATCGGCTACACCTTC.

This sequence joins TRBV5-5 and TRBJ2-5; possibly TRBD1 for D (5 bases). Trimming pared 1 base from V and 3 bases from J, leaving 7 bases between. The germline gives CDR1 SGHKS, CDR2 YYEKEE (reference sequence). This CDR3 has 13 residues. CDR3 loop: CASSLPGKETQYF. The CDR3 nucleotides read TGTGCCAGCAGCTTGCCAGGGAAAGAGACCCAGTACTTC. Based on the CDR3 plus reference TRBV5-5 and TRBJ2-5, the full variable domain is DAGVTQSPTHLIKTRGQQVTLRCSPISGHKSVSWYQQVLGQGPQFIFQYYEKEERGRGNFPDRFSARQFPNYSSELNVNALLLGDSALYLCASSLPGKETQYFGPGTRLLVL.

The chain recombines TRBV6-1 with TRBJ1-6, with TRBD1 matching 10 bases. Germline V gene sequence: CDR1 MNHNS, CDR2 SASEGT. This CDR3 comprises 19 residues. Losses at the gene ends were 2 bases for V and 0 bases for J; bases not matched to a gene: 7. CDR3 sequence reads: CASSERTGGSFSYNSPLHF. The CDR3 DNA reads TGTGCCAGCAGTGAAAGGACAGGGGGGAGTTTCTCCTATAATTCACCCCTCCACTTT.

This clone was counted a few times. This chain uses TRBV15 with TRBJ1-1; perhaps TRBD1 as D (5 bases). Deletions cut 0 bases from V and 4 bases from J, with 9 bases between. The germline V gene encodes CDR1 LNHNV and CDR2 YYDKDF (reference sequence). This CDR3 comprises 14 residues. The chain's CDR3 is CATSRDGGGTEAFF. In DNA form, the CDR3 reads TGTGCCACCAGCAGAGACGGGGGAGGCACTGAAGCTTTCTTT.

This rearrangement joins TRBV4-3 to TRBJ2-5; TRBD2 matches 11 bases. Trimming at V came to 4 bases and at J to 7 bases, leaving 17 bases not matched to a gene. Germline loops: CDR1 LGHNA, CDR2 YSLEER. The CDR3 covers 18 residues. The CDR3 spells CASSPKGGGLAGGGTQYF. In nucleotides, the CDR3 is TGCGCCAGCAGCCCTAAAGGGGGCGGACTAGCGGGTGGGGGGACCCAGTACTTC.

The gene calls are TRBV5-5 and TRBJ2-7, with 9 bases matching TRBD2. CDR3 length equals 14 residues. Germline V gene sequence: CDR1 SGHKS, CDR2 YYEKEE (reference sequence). With 4 bases clipped from V and 4 bases from J, the junction kept 6 bases outside the gene matches. CDR3 in DNA: TGTGCCAGCAGCACCCGAGCGGGAGGTTACGAGCAGTACTTC. Its protein is CASSTRAGGYEQYF.

The V and J genes are TRBV7-2 and TRBJ2-7; 7 bases fit TRBD2. Germline CDR1 reads SGHTA; CDR2 reads FQGNSA. This CDR3 has 16 amino acids. The J segment lost 0 bases and the V segment lost 4 bases, leaving 9 bases of the junction unmatched. Here the CDR3 DNA reads TGTGCCAGCAGCTGGCGGCAGGGAGGGTTCTCCTACGAGCAGTACTTC. As protein: CASSWRQGGFSYEQYF.

This chain uses TRBV5-1 with TRBJ2-7, with a weak D call TRBD1 (6 bases). CDR1 and CDR2 (germline): SGHRS, YFSETQ. The CDR3 has 13 amino acids. V was clipped by 3 bases and J by 4 bases, with 11 bases between them. CDR3 region: CASSYGTSYEQYF. In nucleotides, the CDR3 is TGCGCCAGCAGCTACGGGACATCGTACGAGCAGTACTTC.

Only a few counts were recorded for this clone. This chain connects TRBV30 to TRBJ2-7; a weak D match, TRBD1 (6 bases). The V end was cut by 4 bases, the J end by 0 bases, with 10 bases between. CDR1 is GTSNPN and CDR2 is SVGIG in the germline V gene (reference sequence). CDR3 length: 13 amino acids. This CDR3 is CAWNSDSSYEQYF. The DNA for the CDR3 is TGTGCCTGGAATTCGGACAGCTCCTACGAGCAGTACTTC.